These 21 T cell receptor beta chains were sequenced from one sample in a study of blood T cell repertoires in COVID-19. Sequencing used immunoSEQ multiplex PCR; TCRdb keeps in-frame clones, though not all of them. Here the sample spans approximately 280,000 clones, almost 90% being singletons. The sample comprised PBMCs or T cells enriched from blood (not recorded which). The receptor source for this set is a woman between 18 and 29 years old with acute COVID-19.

CDR3: CASSYRRGGSGYTF. The DNA of the CDR3 is TGTGCCAGCAGTTACCGAAGGGGAGGTTCTGGCTACACCTTC. The rearrangement joins TRBV6-2 or TRBV6-3 to TRBJ1-2; possible D gene TRBD1, 5 bases. Germline V gene lookup returns CDR1 MNHEY and CDR2 SVGEGT. The CDR3 extends over 14 amino acids. Trimming stripped 2 bases from V and 7 bases from J, with 14 bases between.

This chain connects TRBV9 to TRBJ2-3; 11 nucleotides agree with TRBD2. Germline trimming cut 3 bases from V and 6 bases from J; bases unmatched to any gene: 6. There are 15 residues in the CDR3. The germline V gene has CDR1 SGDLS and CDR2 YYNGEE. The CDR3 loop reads CASSAGTSGPDTQYF. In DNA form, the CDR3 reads TGTGCCAGCAGCGCTGGGACTAGCGGACCCGATACGCAGTATTTT.

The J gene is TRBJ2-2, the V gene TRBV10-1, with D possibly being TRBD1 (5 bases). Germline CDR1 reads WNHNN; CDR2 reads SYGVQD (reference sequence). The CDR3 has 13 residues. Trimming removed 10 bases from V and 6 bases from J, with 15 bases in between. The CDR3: CATQMGRSGELFF. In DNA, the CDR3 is TGCGCCACTCAAATGGGGCGGTCCGGGGAGCTGTTTTTT.

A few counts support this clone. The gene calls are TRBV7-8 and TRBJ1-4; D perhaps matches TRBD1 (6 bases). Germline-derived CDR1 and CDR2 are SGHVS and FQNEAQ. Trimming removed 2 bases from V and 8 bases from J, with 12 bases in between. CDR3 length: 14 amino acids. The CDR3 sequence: CASSLWGGGEKLFF. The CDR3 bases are TGTGCCAGCAGCTTATGGGGGGGCGGAGAAAAACTGTTTTTT.

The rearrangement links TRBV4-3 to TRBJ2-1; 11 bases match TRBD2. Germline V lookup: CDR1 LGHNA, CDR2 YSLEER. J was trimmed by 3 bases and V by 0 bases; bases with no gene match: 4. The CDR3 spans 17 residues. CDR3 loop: CASSQDVLAGGYNEQFF. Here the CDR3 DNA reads TGCGCCAGCAGCCAAGACGTTCTAGCGGGAGGCTACAATGAGCAGTTCTTC.

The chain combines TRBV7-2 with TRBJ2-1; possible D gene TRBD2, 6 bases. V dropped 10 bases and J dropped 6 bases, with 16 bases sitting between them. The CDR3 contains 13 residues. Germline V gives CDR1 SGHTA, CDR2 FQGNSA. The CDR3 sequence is CATRGTLTNEQFF. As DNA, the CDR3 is TGTGCCACCCGCGGGACCCTAACCAATGAGCAGTTCTTC.

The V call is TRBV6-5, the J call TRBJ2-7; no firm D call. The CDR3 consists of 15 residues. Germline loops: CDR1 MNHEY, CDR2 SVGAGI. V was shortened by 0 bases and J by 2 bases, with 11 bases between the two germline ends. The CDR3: CASSYSAPKTYEQYF. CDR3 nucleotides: TGTGCCAGCAGTTACTCAGCGCCTAAGACCTACGAGCAGTACTTC.

The CDR3 DNA is TGTGCCAGCAGCCCCCGGGACAGGGGTAATTCACCCCTCCACTTT. Its protein product is CASSPRDRGNSPLHF. The chain has TRBV3-1 (or the pseudogene TRBV3-2) and TRBJ1-6; 10 nucleotides line up with TRBD1. Germline V lookup: CDR1 LGHDT, CDR2 YNNKEL (reference sequence). There are 15 residues in the CDR3. V was clipped by 4 bases and J by 6 bases; unmatched bases: 3.

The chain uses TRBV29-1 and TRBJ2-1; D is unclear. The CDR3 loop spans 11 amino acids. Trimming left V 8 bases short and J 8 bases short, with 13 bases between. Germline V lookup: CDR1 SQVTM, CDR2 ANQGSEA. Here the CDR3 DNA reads TGCAGCTCCTCAGTAAGCGATGAGCAGTTCTTC. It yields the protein CSSSVSDEQFF.

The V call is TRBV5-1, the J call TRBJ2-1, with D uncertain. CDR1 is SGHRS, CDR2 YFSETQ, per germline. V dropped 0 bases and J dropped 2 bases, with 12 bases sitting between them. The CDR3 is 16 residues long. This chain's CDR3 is CASSLDRGPAYNEQFF. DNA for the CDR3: TGCGCCAGCAGCTTGGATCGCGGTCCGGCCTACAATGAGCAGTTCTTC.

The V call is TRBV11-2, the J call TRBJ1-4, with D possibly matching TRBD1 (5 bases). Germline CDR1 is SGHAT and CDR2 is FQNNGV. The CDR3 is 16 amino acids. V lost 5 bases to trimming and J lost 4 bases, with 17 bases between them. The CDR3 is CASSQTPRRGNEKLFF. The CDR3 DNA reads TGTGCCAGCAGCCAAACACCCAGAAGGGGTAATGAAAAACTGTTTTTT.

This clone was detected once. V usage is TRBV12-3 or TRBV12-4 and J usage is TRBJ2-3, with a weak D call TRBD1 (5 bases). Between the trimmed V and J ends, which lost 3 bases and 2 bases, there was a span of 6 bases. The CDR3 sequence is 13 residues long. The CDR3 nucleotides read TGTGCCAGCAGTTTGGGGCCCACAGATACGCAGTATTTT. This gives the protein CASSLGPTDTQYF.

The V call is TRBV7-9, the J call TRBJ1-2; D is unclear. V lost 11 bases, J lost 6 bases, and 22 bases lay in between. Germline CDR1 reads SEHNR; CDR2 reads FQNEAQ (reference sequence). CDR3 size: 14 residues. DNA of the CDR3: TGTGCCGGGGAACCCTCAGAGGCGGGGAATGGCTACACCTTC. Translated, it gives CAGEPSEAGNGYTF. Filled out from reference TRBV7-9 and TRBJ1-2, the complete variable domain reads DTGVSQNPRHKITKRGQNVTFRCDPISEHNRLYWYRQTLGQGPEFLTYFQNEAQLEKSRLLSDRFSAERPKGSFSTLEIQRTEQGDSAMYLCAGEPSEAGNGYTFGSGTRLTVV.

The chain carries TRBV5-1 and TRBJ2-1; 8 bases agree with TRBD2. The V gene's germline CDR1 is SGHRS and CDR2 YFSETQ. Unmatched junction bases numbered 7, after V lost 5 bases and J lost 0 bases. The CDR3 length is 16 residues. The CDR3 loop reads CASRVIAGSSYNEQFF. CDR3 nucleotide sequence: TGCGCCAGCAGAGTCATAGCGGGGAGCTCCTACAATGAGCAGTTCTTC. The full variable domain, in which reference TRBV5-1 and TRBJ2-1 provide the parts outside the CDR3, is KAGVTQTPRYLIKTRGQQVTLSCSPISGHRSVSWYQQTPGQGLQFLFEYFSETQRNKGNFPGRFSGRQFSNSRSEMNVSTLELGDSALYLCASRVIAGSSYNEQFFGPGTRLTVL.

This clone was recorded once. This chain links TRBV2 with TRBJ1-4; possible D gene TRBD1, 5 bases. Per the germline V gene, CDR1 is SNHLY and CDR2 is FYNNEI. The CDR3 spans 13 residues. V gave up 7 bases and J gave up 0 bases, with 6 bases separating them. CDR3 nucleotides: TGTGCCAGCATAGGGGCAACTAATGAAAAACTGTTTTTT. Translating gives CASIGATNEKLFF.

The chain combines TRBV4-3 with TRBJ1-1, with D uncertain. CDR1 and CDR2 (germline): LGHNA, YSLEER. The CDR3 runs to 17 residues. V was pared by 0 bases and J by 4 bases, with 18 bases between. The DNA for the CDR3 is TGCGCCAGCAGCCAAGATGGGCCGGACGGGGTGGGCACTGAAGCTTTCTTT. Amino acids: CASSQDGPDGVGTEAFF.

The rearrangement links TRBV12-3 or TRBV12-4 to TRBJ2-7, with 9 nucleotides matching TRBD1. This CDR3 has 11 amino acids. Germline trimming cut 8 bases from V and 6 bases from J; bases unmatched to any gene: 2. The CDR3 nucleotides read TGTGCCAGCGGACAGGGGTCCGAGCAGTACTTC. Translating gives CASGQGSEQYF.

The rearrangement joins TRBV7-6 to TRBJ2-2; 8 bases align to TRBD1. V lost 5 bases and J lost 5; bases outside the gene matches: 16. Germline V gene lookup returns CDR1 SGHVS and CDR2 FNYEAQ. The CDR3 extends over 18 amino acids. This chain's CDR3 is CASSRTVRGPPRTGELFF. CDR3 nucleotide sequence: TGTGCCAGCAGCCGTACGGTCAGGGGGCCTCCGAGAACCGGGGAGCTGTTTTTT.

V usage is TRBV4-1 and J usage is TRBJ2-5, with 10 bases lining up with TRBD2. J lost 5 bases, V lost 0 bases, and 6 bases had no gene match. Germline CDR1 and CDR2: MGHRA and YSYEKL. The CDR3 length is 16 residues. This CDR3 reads CASSQDPLLAGETQYF. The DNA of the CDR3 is TGCGCCAGCAGCCAAGACCCCCTACTAGCGGGGGAGACCCAGTACTTC.

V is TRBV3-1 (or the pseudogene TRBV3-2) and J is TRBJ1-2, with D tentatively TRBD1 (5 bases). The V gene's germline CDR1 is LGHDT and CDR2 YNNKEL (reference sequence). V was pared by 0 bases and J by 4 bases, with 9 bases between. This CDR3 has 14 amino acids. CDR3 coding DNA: TGTGCCAGCAGCCAAGAGGACACCTCCTATGGCTACACCTTC. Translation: CASSQEDTSYGYTF.

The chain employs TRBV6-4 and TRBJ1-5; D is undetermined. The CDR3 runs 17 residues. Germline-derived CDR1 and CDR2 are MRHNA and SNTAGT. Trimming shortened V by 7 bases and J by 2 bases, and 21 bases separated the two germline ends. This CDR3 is CASKRPVTREGNQPQHF. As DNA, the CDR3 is TGTGCCAGCAAAAGGCCCGTCACGAGGGAGGGCAATCAGCCCCAGCATTTT.